These T cell receptor beta chains were read from a single sample in a study of siplizumab effects on memory and regulatory T cells. Generated by immunoSEQ multiplex PCR, the TCRdb table keeps only in-frame clones and is missing some. The sample carries some 97,000 clones, around 93% recorded once. Material for sequencing was non-Treg CD4+ T cells sorted from blood. These receptors came from a human donor in good health. Each CDR3 is given with its conserved first and last residue. A D gene is named only where the DNA matches it firmly. The listing skips clone size in some rows; elsewhere it reads once, few, many or a size class.

clone size	J gene	D gene	V gene	CDR3 DNA	CDR3 protein
-	TRBJ1-4	-	TRBV11-2	TGTGCCAGCGGCAAGGGGGCTAATGAAAAACTGTTTTTT	CASGKGANEKLFF
-	TRBJ2-7	-	TRBV7-9	TGTGCCAGCAGCTTGGGGACGGGTCTAAGACACGAGCAGTACTTC	CASSLGTGLRHEQYF
-	TRBJ2-1	TRBD2	TRBV5-4	TGTGCCAGCAGCCGTCCCGGGACTAGCGGGAGTCGAAATGAGCAGTTCTTC	CASSRPGTSGSRNEQFF
-	TRBJ2-1	TRBD2	TRBV4-1	TGCGCCAGCAGCCCGCTCAGCGGGAGGGTAAATGAGCAGTTCTTC	CASSPLSGRVNEQFF
-	TRBJ1-5	TRBD1	TRBV19	TGTGCCACCAGACAGGGCCTCTATAGCAATCAGCCCCAGCATTTT	CATRQGLYSNQPQHF
-	TRBJ1-1	-	TRBV5-6	TGTGCCAGCACCCTTTTGGGGATGAACACTGAAGCTTTCTTT	CASTLLGMNTEAFF
-	TRBJ2-1	-	TRBV7-8	TGTGCCAGCAGCTTAGTTTCGGGAGTCAATGAGCAGTTCTTC	CASSLVSGVNEQFF
-	TRBJ2-5	-	TRBV7-3	TGTGCCAGCAGCCCTGACCCTCTCCGGGGACGGGAGACCCAGTACTTC	CASSPDPLRGRETQYF
-	TRBJ2-1	TRBD2	TRBV7-3	TGTGCCAGCAGCTTGGGTAGCGGGAGGGGTGGGAATGAGCAGTTCTTC	CASSLGSGRGGNEQFF
-	TRBJ2-1	TRBD2	TRBV9	TGTGCCAGCAGCGTAGGGACTAGGGTCAATGAGCAGTTCTTC	CASSVGTRVNEQFF
-	TRBJ1-3	-	TRBV5-6	TGTGCCAGCAGCCAACAGGGCAGCGGCTCTGGAAACACCATATATTTT	CASSQQGSGSGNTIYF
-	TRBJ2-7	TRBD1	TRBV4-1	TGCGCCAGCAGCCTCTCCCGGGCAGGGGGTTCCTACGAGCAGTACTTC	CASSLSRAGGSYEQYF
-	TRBJ2-2	-	TRBV9	TGTGCCAGCAGCCCCTGCCCTGCGAACACCGGGGAGCTGTTTTTT	CASSPCPANTGELFF
-	TRBJ2-1	-	TRBV6-5	TGTGCCAGCAAAGTGGGACTTGAGCAGTTCTTC	CASKVGLEQFF
-	TRBJ2-7	TRBD1	TRBV6-1	TGTGCCATCAGTCCCGGGACAGGTTCCTACGAGCAGTACTTC	CAISPGTGSYEQYF
-	TRBJ2-3	-	TRBV29-1	TGCAGCGTTTGGGGGACATTTACGCAGTATTTT	CSVWGTFTQYF
-	TRBJ1-1	-	TRBV7-9	TGTGCCAGCAGCTCCGGCACTGAAGCTTTCTTT	CASSSGTEAFF
-	TRBJ2-7	TRBD2	TRBV6-1	TGTGCCAGCAGGCCCCGACTAGCGGGAGTTTACGAGCAGTACTTC	CASRPRLAGVYEQYF
-	TRBJ1-4	-	TRBV11-2	TGTGCCAGCAGCTTCCAAAATGAAAAACTGTTTTTT	CASSFQNEKLFF
-	TRBJ2-7	-	TRBV5-1	TGCGCCAGCAGCCTGATCCAGGGGCCTTTAGGGGAGCAGTACTTC	CASSLIQGPLGEQYF
few	TRBJ2-3	TRBD2	TRBV19	TGTGCCAGTCGAGAAGCGGGAGGGAAGGAAGATACGCAGTATTTT	CASREAGGKEDTQYF
-	TRBJ1-4	-	TRBV19	TGTGCCAGTAGTGTCGGCCAGGCCGCAACTAATGAAAAACTGTTTTTT	CASSVGQAATNEKLFF
-	TRBJ1-2	-	TRBV25-1	TGTGCCAGCAGTGGAGACAGGATTTTCTATGGCTACACCTTC	CASSGDRIFYGYTF
-	TRBJ2-5	-	TRBV6-1	TGTGCCAGCAGTATTAGCGGTAAAGAGACCCAGTACTTC	CASSISGKETQYF
-	TRBJ1-2	TRBD1	TRBV6-1	TGTGCCAGCAGTGAAGATCCCCGGACAGGGGATGGCTACACCTTC	CASSEDPRTGDGYTF
-	TRBJ1-2	-	TRBV5-4	TGTGCCAGCAGCTTGGCCGGGACACGGGGCGGCTACACCTTC	CASSLAGTRGGYTF
-	TRBJ2-1	TRBD2	TRBV11-2	TGTGCCAGCAGCTTCGCCGGGACTAGCGGGACGGGTGAGCAGTTCTTC	CASSFAGTSGTGEQFF
-	TRBJ2-1	-	TRBV6-5	TGTGCCAGCACTCGCGGTGGAGGTGAGCAGTTCTTC	CASTRGGGEQFF
-	TRBJ2-4	-	TRBV7-3	TGTGCCAGCAGCTCAGGATCAGCCAAAAACATTCAGTACTTC	CASSSGSAKNIQYF
-	TRBJ2-7	-	TRBV29-1	TGCAGCGTGGCAGGGGGGAACTACGAGCAGTACTTC	CSVAGGNYEQYF
-	TRBJ1-1	-	TRBV5-1	TGCGCCAGCAGCCGCCAGGGCCGGAGGAACACTGAAGCTTTCTTT	CASSRQGRRNTEAFF
-	TRBJ2-1	-	TRBV11-3	TGTGCCAGCAGCCGAGGAGCCGAGAGGCGGTACAATGAGCAGTTCTTC	CASSRGAERRYNEQFF
-	TRBJ2-5	-	TRBV5-5	TGTGCCAGCAGCACCCCGGGACGAAGCCAAGAGACCCAGTACTTC	CASSTPGRSQETQYF
few	TRBJ2-6	-	TRBV7-3	TGTGCCAGCAGCTTAAGCACTTCTGGGGCCAACGTCCTGACTTTC	CASSLSTSGANVLTF
-	TRBJ2-5	TRBD1	TRBV5-4	TGTGCCAGCAGCACTAGGACAGGGGGCGCAAGGGAGACCCAGTACTTC	CASSTRTGGARETQYF
-	TRBJ1-5	TRBD1	TRBV5-1	TGCGCCAGCAGCTTGGCCGGACAGGGCAGTCAGCCCCAGCATTTT	CASSLAGQGSQPQHF
-	TRBJ2-7	TRBD2	TRBV18	TGTGCCAGCTCACGCGGGACTAGCGGGAGCTCCTACGAGCAGTACTTC	CASSRGTSGSSYEQYF
-	TRBJ2-7	-	TRBV9	TGTGCCAGCAGCGTACGGGATACCTCCTCGCACGAGCAGTACTTC	CASSVRDTSSHEQYF
once	TRBJ2-7	-	TRBV7-9	TGTGCCAGCAACCCACTAGACGAGCAGTACTTC	CASNPLDEQYF
once	TRBJ2-5	-	TRBV5-6	TGTGCCAGCAGCTTGGAACAGGCCCTGGGAGAGACCCAGTACTTC	CASSLEQALGETQYF
once	TRBJ1-2	TRBD1	TRBV7-2	TGTGCCAGCAGCGCACAGGGGGCGGGTAACTATGGCTACACCTTC	CASSAQGAGNYGYTF
once	TRBJ2-1	TRBD1	TRBV15	TGTGCCACCAGCAGACTACAGGGGGCCAGTAGCTCCTACAATGAGCAGTTCTTC	CATSRLQGASSSYNEQFF
-	TRBJ2-1	TRBD2	TRBV4-1	TGCGCCAGCAGCCAAGGGTCTAGCGGTGGCTCCTACAATGAGCAGTTCTTC	CASSQGSSGGSYNEQFF
-	TRBJ2-5	TRBD2	TRBV19	TGTGCCAGTAGTATAGGGTTAGCGGGAGGGGTTGGAGAGACCCAGTACTTC	CASSIGLAGGVGETQYF
-	TRBJ2-5	TRBD2	TRBV19	TGTGCCAGTAGTATAGCGGGGACTAGCGGGATAGAGACCCAGTACTTC	CASSIAGTSGIETQYF
-	TRBJ2-2	TRBD2	TRBV5-4	TGTGCCAGCAGTTTTACTAGCGGAAGAACCGGGGAGCTGTTTTTT	CASSFTSGRTGELFF
few	TRBJ2-2	TRBD1	TRBV6-4	TGTGCCAGCAGAAAGGACAGGGGGAACACCGGGGAGCTGTTTTTT	CASRKDRGNTGELFF
-	TRBJ1-5	-	TRBV7-7	TGTGCTAGCAGCTTTTTCGGCTATTCGTCGGGTCGGTTTATTCAGCCCCAGCATTTT	CASSFFGYSSGRFIQPQHF
-	TRBJ1-6	-	TRBV19	TGTGCCAGTAGTATCCTGGGAAGAGAGAATTCACCCCTCCACTTT	CASSILGRENSPLHF
-	TRBJ1-3	-	TRBV19	TGTGCCAGTAGTATACCTGGAAACACCATATATTTT	CASSIPGNTIYF
-	TRBJ1-5	-	TRBV28	TGTGCCAGCAGTTTGCATGGAGATTCCTATAGCAATCAGCCCCAGCATTTT	CASSLHGDSYSNQPQHF
-	TRBJ2-1	TRBD2	TRBV4-1	TGCGCCAGCAGCCGAAGCCCAAGCGGGAGTTCCTACAATGAGCAGTTCTTC	CASSRSPSGSSYNEQFF
-	TRBJ1-5	-	TRBV10-3	TGTGCCATCAGTACCGAAGGGGGACAACCCCAGCATTTT	CAISTEGGQPQHF
-	TRBJ1-1	-	TRBV15	TGTGCCACCAGCAGAGGGGTGCTGGGCGCGGGGACTGAAGCTTTCTTT	CATSRGVLGAGTEAFF
-	TRBJ1-1	TRBD1	TRBV28	TGTGCCCTTGGACAGGGGACGTTGAACACTGAAGCTTTCTTT	CALGQGTLNTEAFF
-	TRBJ2-6	-	TRBV21-1	TGTGCCAGCATTCGGGGGGCCAACGTCCTGACTTTC	CASIRGANVLTF
-	TRBJ1-1	-	TRBV27	TGTGCCAGCAGTTTATCGAGGGGGGGCACTGAAGCTTTCTTT	CASSLSRGGTEAFF
once	TRBJ2-5	-	TRBV7-3	TGTGCCAGCAGCTTAACTGTCGAAGAGACCCAGTACTTC	CASSLTVEETQYF
-	TRBJ2-5	-	TRBV28	TGTGCCAGCTTACATCGGGACCCCCAAGAGACCCAGTACTTC	CASLHRDPQETQYF
few	TRBJ1-5	-	TRBV9	TGTGCCAGCAGCCAAGACAGCTACAATCAGCCCCAGCATTTT	CASSQDSYNQPQHF